Listed below are T cell receptor beta chains from one sample, sequenced in a study of T cells in Graves' hyperthyroidism and ophthalmopathy. Each CDR3 protein is one row after TCRdb ran MiXCR on the multiplex PCR reads. The repertoire includes about 600,000 distinct CDR3 sequences, 14% of them detected once, and roughly 7% sits in the top ten. Sequencing was carried out using blood. These receptors all stem from a young woman with Graves' ophthalmopathy. CDR3s include the opening cysteine and the closing phenylalanine or tryptophan. A D gene is named only where the DNA matches it firmly. Size is omitted from some rows. Given values are once, few, many or a class for expanded clones.

j_call d_call v_call clone_size cdr3_aa cdr3_nt
TRBJ1-4 TRBD1 TRBV14 - CASSRRGRGEKLFF TGTGCCAGCAGTCGCAGGGGGCGCGGTGAAAAACTGTTTTTT
TRBJ2-3 TRBD2 TRBV28 many CASGLASSTDTQYF TGTGCCAGCGGACTAGCGTCTAGCACAGATACGCAGTATTTT
TRBJ2-2 - TRBV20-1 few CSARDNRAGAGELFF TGCAGTGCTAGAGATAATCGGGCGGGCGCCGGGGAGCTGTTTTTT
TRBJ1-1 - TRBV20-1 - CSARGPPAYTEAFF TGCAGTGCTAGAGGACCCCCCGCTTACACTGAAGCTTTCTTT
TRBJ2-7 - TRBV11-2 - CASSLRADGYEQYF TGTGCCAGCAGTCTTAGAGCAGACGGCTACGAGCAGTACTTC
TRBJ2-1 - TRBV6-2/TRBV6-3 many CASSGEEGAYNEQFF TGTGCCAGCAGTGGGGAGGAGGGAGCCTACAATGAGCAGTTCTTC
TRBJ2-7 - TRBV2 many CASRLSYEQYF TGTGCCAGCAGGCTTTCCTACGAGCAGTACTTC
TRBJ1-5 - TRBV3-1 - CASSQGFGGSGQPQHF TGTGCCAGCAGCCAAGGGTTCGGGGGCTCGGGCCAGCCCCAGCATTTT
TRBJ1-3 - TRBV29-1 few CSVEAPGLATRNTIYF TGCAGCGTTGAAGCCCCGGGGTTGGCGACCCGAAACACCATATATTTT
TRBJ2-5 - TRBV20-1 once CSARGLGLAAQETQHF TGCAGTGCTAGGGGGTTAGGTTTGGCGGCACAAGAGACCCAGCACTTC
TRBJ2-7 - TRBV11-3 - CASSYQSGRRREQYF TGTGCCAGCAGCTACCAGTCGGGCCGCCGGCGCGAGCAGTACTTC
TRBJ1-1 - TRBV7-2 many CASSLEASSEAFF TGTGCCAGCAGCTTAGAAGCGTCCTCGGAGGCTTTCTTT
TRBJ2-1 TRBD2 TRBV3-1 many CASSQAGGHNEQFF TGTGCCAGCAGCCAAGCGGGAGGACACAATGAGCAGTTCTTC
TRBJ2-7 - TRBV28 many CASSSRAGESGEQYF TGTGCCAGCAGTTCCCGGGCAGGGGAGTCGGGGGAGCAGTACTTC
TRBJ2-3 TRBD2 TRBV6-5 many CASSSSSGSADTQYF TGTGCCAGCAGTTCCTCTAGCGGGAGTGCAGATACGCAGTATTTT
TRBJ1-2 TRBD1 TRBV5-5 - CASSIQGASYGYTF TGTGCCAGCAGCATACAGGGGGCTAGCTATGGCTACACCTTC
TRBJ1-4 TRBD1 TRBV19 - CASSTTGAATNEKLFF TGTGCCAGTAGTACAACAGGGGCGGCAACTAATGAAAAACTGTTTTTT
TRBJ1-6 - TRBV6-1 - CASSEDRVSSPLYF TGTGCCAGCAGTGAAGACAGGGTTTCTTCACCCCTCTACTTT
TRBJ2-5 - TRBV9 - CASSVGRMYQETQYF TGTGCCAGCAGCGTAGGGCGGATGTACCAAGAGACCCAGTACTTC
TRBJ2-7 - TRBV3-1 - CASSQDPREARGSYEQYF TGTGCCAGCAGCCAAGATCCCCGGGAAGCCCGGGGCTCCTACGAGCAGTACTTC
TRBJ2-3 TRBD2 TRBV24-1 - CATSDPWGSGRTDTQYF TGTGCCACCAGTGACCCCTGGGGTAGCGGGAGGACAGATACGCAGTATTTT
TRBJ2-4 TRBD2 TRBV25-1 - CASSDRGRENIQYF TGTGCCAGCAGTGATCGCGGGAGGGAGAACATTCAGTACTTC
TRBJ2-3 TRBD1 TRBV4-1 many CASSHPLGDRRTDTQYF TGCGCCAGCAGCCACCCCCTGGGGGACAGGCGCACAGATACGCAGTATTTT
TRBJ2-1 TRBD2 TRBV29-1 many CSAKGSGSSYNEQFF TGCAGCGCCAAGGGTAGCGGGAGTTCCTACAATGAGCAGTTCTTC
TRBJ2-2 - TRBV6-1 - CASSAAAASSGELFF TGTGCCAGCAGTGCGGCGGCAGCTTCATCCGGGGAGCTGTTTTTT
TRBJ2-1 - TRBV6-1 many CASSWWGPYNEQFF TGTGCCAGCAGTTGGTGGGGGCCCTACAATGAGCAGTTCTTC
TRBJ1-2 - TRBV10-3 many CAIKGEGYGYTF TGTGCCATCAAAGGGGAGGGCTATGGCTACACCTTC
TRBJ2-1 TRBD2 TRBV27 - CASSGTSGFYNEQFF TGTGCCAGCAGTGGGACTAGCGGCTTTTACAATGAGCAGTTCTTC
TRBJ2-7 - TRBV7-6 many CASSLKPSEQYF TGTGCCAGCAGCTTAAAGCCCAGCGAGCAGTACTTC
TRBJ2-3 TRBD2 TRBV5-1 - CASSPRSSGVTDTQYF TGCGCCAGCAGCCCCCGGAGTAGCGGGGTCACAGATACGCAGTATTTT
TRBJ2-7 TRBD2 TRBV7-2 - CASSFAGGSEQYF TGTGCCAGCAGCTTTGCGGGAGGGTCCGAGCAGTACTTC
TRBJ1-2 - TRBV30 many CAWQTGHGYTF TGTGCCTGGCAAACGGGACATGGCTACACCTTC
TRBJ2-1 TRBD1 TRBV10-3 many CAISEKTGLTEQFF TGTGCCATCAGTGAAAAGACAGGGTTGACTGAGCAGTTCTTC
TRBJ1-6 - TRBV7-9 - CASSLAGQPLHF TGTGCCAGCAGCTTAGCGGGACAACCCCTCCACTTT
TRBJ1-1 TRBD1 TRBV14 many CASSWGEIGTGGGNTEAFF TGTGCCAGCAGCTGGGGCGAAATCGGGACAGGGGGGGGGAACACTGAAGCTTTCTTT
TRBJ1-3 TRBD1 TRBV12-3/TRBV12-4 few CASSLVGGTRSGNTIYF TGTGCCAGCAGTTTAGTAGGGGGCACCCGCTCTGGAAACACCATATATTTT
TRBJ2-7 - TRBV9 - CASSVEEDYEQYF TGTGCCAGCAGCGTAGAGGAGGACTACGAGCAGTACTTC
TRBJ1-1 - TRBV30 many CAWSQTLGTEAFF TGTGCCTGGAGCCAGACCCTAGGCACTGAAGCTTTCTTT
TRBJ2-5 TRBD2 TRBV11-2 many CASSQGTISEETQYF TGTGCCAGCAGCCAAGGGACTATTTCGGAAGAGACCCAGTACTTC
TRBJ2-5 - TRBV12-3/TRBV12-4 many CASSRQFQETQYF TGTGCCAGCAGCCGACAGTTCCAAGAGACCCAGTACTTC
TRBJ2-2 - TRBV6-4 - CASSGVAGTGELFF TGTGCCAGCAGTGGAGTGGCGGGCACCGGGGAGCTGTTTTTT
TRBJ2-7 - TRBV3-1 many CASSQGTVYEQYF TGTGCCAGCAGCCAAGGGACAGTCTACGAGCAGTACTTC
TRBJ2-3 - TRBV6-1 many CASSPPPFSTDTQYF TGTGCCAGCAGTCCCCCCCCGTTTAGCACAGATACGCAGTATTTT
TRBJ2-7 - TRBV3-1 many CASSQGGSWDSEQYF TGTGCCAGCAGCCAAGGGGGGTCGTGGGACTCCGAGCAGTACTTC
TRBJ2-7 TRBD2 TRBV7-9 - CASSPTPGGRVTYEQYF TGTGCCAGCAGCCCAACCCCCGGCGGGAGGGTTACCTACGAGCAGTACTTC
TRBJ1-1 - TRBV2 many CASMEGRGDTEAFF TGTGCCAGCATGGAGGGAAGAGGGGACACTGAAGCTTTCTTT
TRBJ1-2 TRBD1 TRBV28 many CASSFGDRGSYGYTF TGTGCCAGCAGTTTTGGGGACAGGGGAAGCTATGGCTACACCTTC
TRBJ2-1 TRBD1 TRBV2 many CASRAGGNEQFF TGTGCCAGCAGAGCAGGGGGCAATGAGCAGTTCTTC
TRBJ1-1 - TRBV20-1 few CSASDTVMNTEAFF TGCAGTGCTAGTGACACGGTAATGAACACTGAAGCTTTCTTT